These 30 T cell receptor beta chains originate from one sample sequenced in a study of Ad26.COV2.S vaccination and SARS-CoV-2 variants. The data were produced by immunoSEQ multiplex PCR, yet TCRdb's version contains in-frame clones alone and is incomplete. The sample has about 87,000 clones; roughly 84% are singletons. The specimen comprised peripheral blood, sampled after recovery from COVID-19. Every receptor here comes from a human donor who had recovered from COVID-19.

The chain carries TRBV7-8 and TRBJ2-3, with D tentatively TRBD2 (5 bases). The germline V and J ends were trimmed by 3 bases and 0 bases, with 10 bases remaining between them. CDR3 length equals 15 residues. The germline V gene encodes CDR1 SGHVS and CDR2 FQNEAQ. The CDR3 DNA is TGTGCCAGCAGCTTCGAGGAGGTTAGCACAGATACGCAGTATTTT. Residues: CASSFEEVSTDTQYF. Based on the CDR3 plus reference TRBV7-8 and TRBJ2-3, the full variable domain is GAGVSQSPRYKVAKRGQDVALRCDPISGHVSLFWYQQALGQGPEFLTYFQNEAQLDKSGLPSDRFFAERPEGSVSTLKIQRTQQEDSAVYLCASSFEEVSTDTQYFGPGTRLTVL.

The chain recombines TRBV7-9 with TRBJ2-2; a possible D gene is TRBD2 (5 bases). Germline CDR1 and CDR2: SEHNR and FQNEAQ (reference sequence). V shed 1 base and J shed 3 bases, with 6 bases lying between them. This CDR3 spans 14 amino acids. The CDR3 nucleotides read TGTGCCAGCAGCTTAGGGGGAGACACCGGGGAGCTGTTTTTT. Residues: CASSLGGDTGELFF.

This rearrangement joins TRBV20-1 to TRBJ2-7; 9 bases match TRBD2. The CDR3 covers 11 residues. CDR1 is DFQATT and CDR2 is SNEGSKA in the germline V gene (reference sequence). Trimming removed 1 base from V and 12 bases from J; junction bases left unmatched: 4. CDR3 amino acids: CSARGTSETYF. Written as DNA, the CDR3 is TGCAGTGCTAGAGGGACTAGCGAGACGTACTTC.

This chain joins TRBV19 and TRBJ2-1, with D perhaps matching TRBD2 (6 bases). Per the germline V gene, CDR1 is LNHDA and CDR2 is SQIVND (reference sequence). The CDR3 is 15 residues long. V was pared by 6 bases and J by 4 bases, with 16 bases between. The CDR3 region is CASSTSTEGYNEQFF. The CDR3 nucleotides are TGTGCCAGTAGCACTAGCACCGAAGGGTACAATGAGCAGTTCTTC.

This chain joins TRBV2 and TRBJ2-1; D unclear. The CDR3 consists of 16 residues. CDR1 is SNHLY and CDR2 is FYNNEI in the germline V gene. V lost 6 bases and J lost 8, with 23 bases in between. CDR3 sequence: CASREFQPSGLDEQFF. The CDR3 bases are TGTGCCAGCAGAGAATTCCAGCCCTCCGGGCTCGATGAGCAGTTCTTC.

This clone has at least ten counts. CDR3 sequence reads: CSVEIRSNQPQHF. CDR3 nucleotide sequence: TGCAGCGTCGAAATCCGAAGCAATCAGCCCCAGCATTTT. V is TRBV29-1 and J is TRBJ1-5, with unresolved D. This CDR3 is built from 13 residues. CDR1 is SQVTM and CDR2 is ANQGSEA in the germline V gene. V was trimmed by 6 bases and J by 1 base, leaving 10 bases between them.

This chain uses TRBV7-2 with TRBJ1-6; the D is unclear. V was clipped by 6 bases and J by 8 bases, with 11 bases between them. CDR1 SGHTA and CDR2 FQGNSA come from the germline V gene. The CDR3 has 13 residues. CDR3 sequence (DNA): TGTGCCAGCAGTATTAAAAACCATTCACCCCTCCACTTT. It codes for CASSIKNHSPLHF.

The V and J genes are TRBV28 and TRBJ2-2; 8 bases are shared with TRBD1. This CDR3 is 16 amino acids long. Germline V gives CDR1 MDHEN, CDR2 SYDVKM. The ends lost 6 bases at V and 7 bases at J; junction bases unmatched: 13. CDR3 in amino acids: CASSDRVRGPVGELFF. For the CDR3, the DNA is TGTGCCAGCAGCGACCGGGTCAGGGGGCCTGTCGGGGAGCTGTTTTTT.

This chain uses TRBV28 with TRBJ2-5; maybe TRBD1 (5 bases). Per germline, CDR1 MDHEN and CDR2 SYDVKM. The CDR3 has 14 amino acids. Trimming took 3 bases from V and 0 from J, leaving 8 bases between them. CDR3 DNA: TGTGCCAGCAGTTTCCGACAGAACCAAGAGACCCAGTACTTC. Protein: CASSFRQNQETQYF.

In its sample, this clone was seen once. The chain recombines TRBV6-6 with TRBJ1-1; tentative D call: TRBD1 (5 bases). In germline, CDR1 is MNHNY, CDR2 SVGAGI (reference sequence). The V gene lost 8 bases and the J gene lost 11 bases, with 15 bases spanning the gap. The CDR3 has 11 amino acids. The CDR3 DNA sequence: TGTGCCAGCGGGGACGGTGCGGGGGCTTTCTTT. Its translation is CASGDGAGAFF.

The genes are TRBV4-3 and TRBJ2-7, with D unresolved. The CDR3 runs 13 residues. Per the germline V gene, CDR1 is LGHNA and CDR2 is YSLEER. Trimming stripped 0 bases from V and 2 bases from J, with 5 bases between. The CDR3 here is CASSQEVPYEQYF. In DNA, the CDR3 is TGCGCCAGCAGCCAAGAGGTCCCCTACGAGCAGTACTTC.

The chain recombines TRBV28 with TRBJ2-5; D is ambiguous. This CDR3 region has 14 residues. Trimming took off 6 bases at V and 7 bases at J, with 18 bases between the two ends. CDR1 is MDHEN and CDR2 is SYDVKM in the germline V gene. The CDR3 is CASRAAARFSTQYF. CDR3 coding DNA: TGTGCCAGCAGGGCGGCGGCCCGGTTTTCGACCCAGTACTTC.

The CDR3 coding sequence is TGTGCCATCAGTGGGGGGGGAGAAGGCACAGATACGCAGTATTTT. It is translated as CAISGGGEGTDTQYF. The rearrangement uses TRBV10-3 and TRBJ2-3; 7 bases are a match to TRBD2. The CDR3 is made up of 15 amino acids. The V gene's germline CDR1 is ENHRY and CDR2 SYGVKD. V shed 4 bases and J 1 base; nucleotides not matched to a gene: 5.

CDR3: CASSSVAGGGQGPGELFF. DNA for the CDR3: TGTGCCAGCAGCTCCGTGGCTGGGGGAGGACAGGGACCCGGGGAGCTGTTTTTT. The chain recombines TRBV5-6 with TRBJ2-2; 8 nucleotides line up with TRBD1. V trimming: 3 bases; J trimming: 6 bases; junction bases outside the gene matches: 16. This CDR3 comprises 18 residues. CDR1 and CDR2 (germline): SGHDT, YYEEEE.

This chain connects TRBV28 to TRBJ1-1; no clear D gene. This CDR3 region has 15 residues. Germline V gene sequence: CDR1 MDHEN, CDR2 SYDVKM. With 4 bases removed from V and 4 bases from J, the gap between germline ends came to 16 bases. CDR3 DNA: TGTGCCAGCAGTTCCTACTCGCCGGCGGGCACTGAAGCTTTCTTT. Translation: CASSSYSPAGTEAFF.

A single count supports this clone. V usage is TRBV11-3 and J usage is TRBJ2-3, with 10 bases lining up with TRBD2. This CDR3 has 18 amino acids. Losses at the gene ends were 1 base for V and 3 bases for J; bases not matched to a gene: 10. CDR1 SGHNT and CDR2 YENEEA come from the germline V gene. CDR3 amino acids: CASSLVVLAGEGTDTQYF. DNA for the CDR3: TGTGCCAGCAGCTTAGTAGTCCTAGCGGGAGAAGGGACAGATACGCAGTATTTT.

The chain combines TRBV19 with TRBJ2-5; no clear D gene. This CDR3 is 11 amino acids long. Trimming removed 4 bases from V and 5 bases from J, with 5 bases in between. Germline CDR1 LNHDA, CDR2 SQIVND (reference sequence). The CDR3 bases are TGTGCCAGTAGTACCTGGGAGACCCAGTACTTC. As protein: CASSTWETQYF.

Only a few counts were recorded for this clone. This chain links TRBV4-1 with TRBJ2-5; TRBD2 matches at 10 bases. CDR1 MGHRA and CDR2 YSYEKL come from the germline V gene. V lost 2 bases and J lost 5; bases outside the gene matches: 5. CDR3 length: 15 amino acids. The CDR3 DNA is TGCGCCAGCAGCCAACACGGGACTAGCGCGGAGACCCAGTACTTC. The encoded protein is CASSQHGTSAETQYF.

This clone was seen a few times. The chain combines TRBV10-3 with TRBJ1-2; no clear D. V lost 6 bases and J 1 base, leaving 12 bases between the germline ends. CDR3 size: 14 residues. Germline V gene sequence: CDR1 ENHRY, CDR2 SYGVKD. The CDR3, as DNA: TGTGCCATCAGCGACCTGACATTTAACTATGGCTACACCTTC. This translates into CAISDLTFNYGYTF.

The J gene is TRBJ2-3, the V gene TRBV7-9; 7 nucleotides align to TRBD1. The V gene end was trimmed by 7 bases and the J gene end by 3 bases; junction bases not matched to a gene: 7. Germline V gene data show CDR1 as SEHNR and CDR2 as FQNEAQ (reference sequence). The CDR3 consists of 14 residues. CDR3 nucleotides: TGTGCCAGCACCTCGACAGGGCTTACAGATACGCAGTATTTT. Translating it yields CASTSTGLTDTQYF. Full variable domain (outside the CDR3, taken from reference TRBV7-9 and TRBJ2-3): DTGVSQNPRHKITKRGQNVTFRCDPISEHNRLYWYRQTLGQGPEFLTYFQNEAQLEKSRLLSDRFSAERPKGSFSTLEIQRTEQGDSAMYLCASTSTGLTDTQYFGPGTRLTVL.

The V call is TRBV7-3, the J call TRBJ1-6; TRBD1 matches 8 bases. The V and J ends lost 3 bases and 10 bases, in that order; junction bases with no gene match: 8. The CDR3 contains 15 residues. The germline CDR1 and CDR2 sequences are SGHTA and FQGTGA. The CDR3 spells CASSFSGTGQSPLHF. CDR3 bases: TGTGCCAGCAGCTTCTCCGGGACAGGCCAGTCACCCCTCCACTTT.

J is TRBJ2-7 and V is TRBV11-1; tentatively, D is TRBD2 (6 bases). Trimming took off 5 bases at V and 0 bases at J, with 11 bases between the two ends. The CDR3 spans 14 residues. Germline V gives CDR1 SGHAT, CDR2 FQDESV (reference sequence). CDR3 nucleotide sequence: TGTGCCAGCAGCACGGACTATTCCTCCTACGAGCAGTACTTC. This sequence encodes CASSTDYSSYEQYF.

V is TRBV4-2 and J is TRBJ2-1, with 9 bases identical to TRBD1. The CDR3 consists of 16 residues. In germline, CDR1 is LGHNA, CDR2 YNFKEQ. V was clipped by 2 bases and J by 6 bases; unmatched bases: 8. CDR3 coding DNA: TGTGCCAGCAGCCAACGAACAGGGGGCAATCTCAATGAGCAGTTCTTC. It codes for CASSQRTGGNLNEQFF.

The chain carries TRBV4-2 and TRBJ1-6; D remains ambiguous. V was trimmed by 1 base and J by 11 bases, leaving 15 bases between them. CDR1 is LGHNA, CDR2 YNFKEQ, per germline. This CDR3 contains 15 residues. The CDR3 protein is CASSQAQTIGPPLHF. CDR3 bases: TGTGCCAGCAGCCAAGCCCAAACCATAGGGCCACCCCTCCACTTT.

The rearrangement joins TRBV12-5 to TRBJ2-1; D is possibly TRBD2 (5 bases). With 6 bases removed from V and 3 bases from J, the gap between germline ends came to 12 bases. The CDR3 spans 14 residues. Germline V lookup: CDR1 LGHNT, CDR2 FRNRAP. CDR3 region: CASGRVAGYNEQFF. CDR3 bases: TGTGCTAGTGGGCGGGTGGCGGGCTACAATGAGCAGTTCTTC.

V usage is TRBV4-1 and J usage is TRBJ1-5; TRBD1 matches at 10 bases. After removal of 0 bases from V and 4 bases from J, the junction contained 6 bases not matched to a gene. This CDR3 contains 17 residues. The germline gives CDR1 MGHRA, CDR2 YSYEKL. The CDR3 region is CASSQEPGQGWNQPQHF. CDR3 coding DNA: TGCGCCAGCAGCCAAGAGCCGGGACAGGGGTGGAATCAGCCCCAGCATTTT.

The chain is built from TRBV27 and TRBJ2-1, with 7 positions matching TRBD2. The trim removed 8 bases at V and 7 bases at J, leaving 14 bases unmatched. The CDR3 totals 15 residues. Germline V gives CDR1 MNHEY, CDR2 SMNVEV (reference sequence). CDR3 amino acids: CASSRLGEGQNEQFF. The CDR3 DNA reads TGTGCCAGCTCCCGGTTAGGGGAGGGCCAAAATGAGCAGTTCTTC.

The CDR3 region is CASSTGSWQPQHF. The CDR3, as DNA: TGTGCCAGCAGTACAGGGTCGTGGCAGCCCCAGCATTTT. V usage is TRBV2 and J usage is TRBJ1-5, with D possibly being TRBD1 (6 bases). V was clipped by 5 bases and J by 7 bases, with 12 bases between them. The CDR3 loop spans 13 amino acids. CDR1 and CDR2 from the germline V gene are SNHLY and FYNNEI.

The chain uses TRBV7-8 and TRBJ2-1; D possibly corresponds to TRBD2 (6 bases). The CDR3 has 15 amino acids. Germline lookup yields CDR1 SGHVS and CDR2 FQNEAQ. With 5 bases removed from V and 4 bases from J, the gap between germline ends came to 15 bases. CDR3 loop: CASSPPLTSYNEQFF. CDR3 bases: TGTGCCAGCAGCCCCCCCCTGACTAGTTACAATGAGCAGTTCTTC.

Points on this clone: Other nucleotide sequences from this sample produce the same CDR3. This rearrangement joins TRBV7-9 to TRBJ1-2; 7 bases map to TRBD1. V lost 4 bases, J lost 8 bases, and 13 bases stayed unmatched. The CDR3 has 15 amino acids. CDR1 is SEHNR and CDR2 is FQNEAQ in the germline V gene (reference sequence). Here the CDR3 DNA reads TGTGCCAGCAGCTCCTATAGCCGACAGGGACGGGGCTACACCTTC. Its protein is CASSSYSRQGRGYTF.